This TCR beta chain was observed in a study of cytomegalovirus exposure and HLA in healthy donors. CDR3 length: 16 amino acids. In germline, CDR1 is MDHEN, CDR2 SYDVKM. Unmatched junction bases numbered 14, after V lost 5 bases and J lost 6 bases. Clones were sequenced by immunoSEQ multiplex PCR, and TCRdb holds only the in-frame ones, with some missing. Of about 300,000 clones listed, roughly 90% were seen once; the top ten hold approximately 0.94%. The rearrangement links TRBV28 to TRBJ2-7; TRBD1 matches 9 bases. The sample was PBMCs. This receptor was identified in a woman in her late teens or twenties in good health and CMV-seronegative. CDR3 amino acids: CASSDTGGGRRGEQYF. The DNA of the CDR3 is TGTGCCAGCAGTGATACAGGGGGCGGGCGAAGGGGCGAGCAGTACTTC.